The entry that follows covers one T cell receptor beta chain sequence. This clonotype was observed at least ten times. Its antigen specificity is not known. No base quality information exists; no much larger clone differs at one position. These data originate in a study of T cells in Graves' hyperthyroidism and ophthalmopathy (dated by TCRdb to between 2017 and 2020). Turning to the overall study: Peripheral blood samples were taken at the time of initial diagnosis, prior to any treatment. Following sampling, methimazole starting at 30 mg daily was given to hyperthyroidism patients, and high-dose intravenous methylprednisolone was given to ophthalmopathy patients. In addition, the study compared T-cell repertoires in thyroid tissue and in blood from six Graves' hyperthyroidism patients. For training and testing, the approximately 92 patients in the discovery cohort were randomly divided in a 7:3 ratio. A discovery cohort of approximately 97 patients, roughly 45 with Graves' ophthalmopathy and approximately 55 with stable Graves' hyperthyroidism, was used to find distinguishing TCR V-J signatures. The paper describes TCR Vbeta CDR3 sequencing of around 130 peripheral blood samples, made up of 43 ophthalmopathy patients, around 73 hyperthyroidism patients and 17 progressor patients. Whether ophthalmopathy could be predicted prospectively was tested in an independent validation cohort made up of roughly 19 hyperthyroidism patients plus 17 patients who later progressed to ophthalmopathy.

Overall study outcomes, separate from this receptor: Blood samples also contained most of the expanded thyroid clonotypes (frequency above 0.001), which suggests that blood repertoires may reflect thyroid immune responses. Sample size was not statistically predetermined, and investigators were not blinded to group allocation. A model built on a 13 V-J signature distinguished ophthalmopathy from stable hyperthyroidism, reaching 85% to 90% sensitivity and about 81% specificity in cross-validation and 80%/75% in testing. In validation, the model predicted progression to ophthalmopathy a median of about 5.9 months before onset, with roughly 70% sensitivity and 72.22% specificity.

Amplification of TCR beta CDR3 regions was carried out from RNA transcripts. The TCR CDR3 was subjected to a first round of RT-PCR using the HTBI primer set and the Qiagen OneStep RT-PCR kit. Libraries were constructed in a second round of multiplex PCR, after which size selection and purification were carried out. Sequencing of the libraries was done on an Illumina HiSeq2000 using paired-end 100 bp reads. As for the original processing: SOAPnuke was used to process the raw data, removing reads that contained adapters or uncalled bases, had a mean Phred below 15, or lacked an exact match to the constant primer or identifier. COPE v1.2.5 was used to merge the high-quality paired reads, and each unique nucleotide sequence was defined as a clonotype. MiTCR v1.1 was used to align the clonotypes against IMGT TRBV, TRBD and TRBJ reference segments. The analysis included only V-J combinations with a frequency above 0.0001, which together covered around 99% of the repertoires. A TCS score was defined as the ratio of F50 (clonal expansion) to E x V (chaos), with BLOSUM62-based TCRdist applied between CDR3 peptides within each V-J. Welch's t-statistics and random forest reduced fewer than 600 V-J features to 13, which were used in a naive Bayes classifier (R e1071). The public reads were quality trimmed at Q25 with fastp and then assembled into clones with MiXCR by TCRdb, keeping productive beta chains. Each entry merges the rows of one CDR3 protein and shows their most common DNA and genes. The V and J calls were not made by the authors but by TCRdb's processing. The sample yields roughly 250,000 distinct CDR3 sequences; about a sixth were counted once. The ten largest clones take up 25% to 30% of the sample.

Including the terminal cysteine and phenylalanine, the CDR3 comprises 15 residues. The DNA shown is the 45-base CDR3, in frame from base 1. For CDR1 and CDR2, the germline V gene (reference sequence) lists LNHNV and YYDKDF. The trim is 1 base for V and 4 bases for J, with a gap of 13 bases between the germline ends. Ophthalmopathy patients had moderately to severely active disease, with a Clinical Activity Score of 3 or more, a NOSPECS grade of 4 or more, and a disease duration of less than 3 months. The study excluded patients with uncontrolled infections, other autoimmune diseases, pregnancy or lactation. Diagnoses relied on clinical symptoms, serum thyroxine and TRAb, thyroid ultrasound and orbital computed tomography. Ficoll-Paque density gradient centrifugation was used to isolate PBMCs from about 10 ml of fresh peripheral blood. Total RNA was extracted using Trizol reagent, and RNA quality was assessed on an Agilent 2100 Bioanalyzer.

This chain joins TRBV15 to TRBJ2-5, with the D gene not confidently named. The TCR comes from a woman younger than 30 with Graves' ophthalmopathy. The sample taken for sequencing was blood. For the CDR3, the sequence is CATSRALPLGETQYF. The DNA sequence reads TGTGCCACCAGCAGAGCTCTACCTTTGGGAGAGACCCAGTACTTC. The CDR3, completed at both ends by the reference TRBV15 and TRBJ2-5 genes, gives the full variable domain DAMVIQNPRYQVTQFGKPVTLSCSQTLNHNVMYWYQQKSSQAPKLLFHYYDKDFNNEADTPDNFQSRRPNTSFCFLDIRSPGLGDTAMYLCATSRALPLGETQYFGPGTRLLVL.